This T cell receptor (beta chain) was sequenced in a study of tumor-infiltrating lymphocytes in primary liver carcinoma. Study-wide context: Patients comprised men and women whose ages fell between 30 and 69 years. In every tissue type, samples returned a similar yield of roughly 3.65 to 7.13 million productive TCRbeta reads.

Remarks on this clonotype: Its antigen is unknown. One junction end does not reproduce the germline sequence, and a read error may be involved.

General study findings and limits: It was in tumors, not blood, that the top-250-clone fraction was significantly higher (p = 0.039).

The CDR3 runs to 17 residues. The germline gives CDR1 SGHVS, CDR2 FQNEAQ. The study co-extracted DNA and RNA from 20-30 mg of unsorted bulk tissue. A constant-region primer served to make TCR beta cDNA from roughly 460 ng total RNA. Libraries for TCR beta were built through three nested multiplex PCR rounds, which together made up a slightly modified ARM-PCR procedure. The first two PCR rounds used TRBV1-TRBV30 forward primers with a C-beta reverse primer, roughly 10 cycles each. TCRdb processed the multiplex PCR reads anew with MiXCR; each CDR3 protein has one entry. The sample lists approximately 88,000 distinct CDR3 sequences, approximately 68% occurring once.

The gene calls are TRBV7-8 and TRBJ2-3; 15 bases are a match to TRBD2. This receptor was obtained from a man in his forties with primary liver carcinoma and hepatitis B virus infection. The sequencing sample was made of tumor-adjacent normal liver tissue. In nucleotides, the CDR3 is TGTGCCGGCAGCCCCGGACTAGCGGGAGGGGGAGGAGATACGCAGTATTTT. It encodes CAGSPGLAGGGGDTQYF.